This T cell receptor beta chain was sequenced during a study of PD-L1 blockade in urothelial cancer. About the research overall: Patients commenced intravenous atezolizumab, 1,200 mg every 3 weeks, in 2014. Male patients with bladder-origin urothelial cancer numbered about 90% of the roughly 29.

General study findings and limits: In blood at 3 weeks, tumor-associated clones expanded more among patients with durable benefit.

To note about this clone: Its specificity is not known.

Spiked synthetic TCR analogs estimated absolute template abundance per PCR. The data were produced by immunoSEQ multiplex PCR, yet TCRdb's version contains in-frame clones alone and is incomplete. The table lists around 30,000 clones, under 90% of them singletons. Documented time point: peripheral blood 6 weeks after treatment start. The receptor's source is a man in his 70s with urothelial cancer. The material sequenced was PBMCs, taken around atezolizumab (anti-PD-L1) treatment.

CDR3 amino acids: CAIRPSGDADTQYF. CDR3 DNA: TGTGCCATCAGGCCCAGCGGGGACGCGGATACGCAGTATTTT. This sequence joins TRBV10-3 and TRBJ2-3, with TRBD2 matching 7 bases. V trimming: 6 bases; J trimming: 6 bases; junction bases outside the gene matches: 9. The CDR3 extends over 14 amino acids. CDR1 is ENHRY and CDR2 is SYGVKD in the germline V gene.